The 25 T cell receptor beta chains presented below share a single source sample, sequenced in a study of somatic mutations in cytotoxic T cells in rheumatoid arthritis. The data were produced by immunoSEQ multiplex PCR, yet TCRdb's version contains in-frame clones alone and is incomplete. Here the sample spans about 3,900 clones, roughly 92% being singletons. The specimen sequenced was CD8+ T cells sorted from blood. The receptors derive from a woman aged 55-69 years with rheumatoid arthritis.

A single count supports this clone. The chain combines TRBV4-1 with TRBJ2-7, with D maybe TRBD1 (7 bases). This CDR3 is 15 amino acids long. Germline loops: CDR1 MGHRA, CDR2 YSYEKL. V shed 5 bases and J shed 7 bases, with 21 bases lying between them. The CDR3 sequence is CASSYGAGGRREQYV. The CDR3 DNA follows: TGCGCCAGCAGCTACGGGGCAGGGGGGCGTAGGGAGCAGTACGTC.

CDR3 in amino acids: CASSVGGVRTEAFF. The CDR3 DNA reads TGTGCCAGCAGCGTAGGGGGGGTTCGGACTGAAGCTTTCTTT. The chain employs TRBV9 and TRBJ1-1; D possibly corresponds to TRBD1 (5 bases). In germline, CDR1 is SGDLS, CDR2 YYNGEE. The length of the CDR3 is 14 residues. The V end lost 0 bases, the J end lost 5 bases, and 11 bases lay between the germline ends.

The rearrangement uses TRBV6-5 and TRBJ2-7; D unresolved. V was cut by 0 bases and J by 2 bases, with 14 bases left in between. This CDR3 spans 16 amino acids. Germline CDR1 and CDR2: MNHEY and SVGAGI. In DNA form, the CDR3 reads TGTGCCAGCAGTTACTCGAAGTTCCTACTAACCTACGAGCAGTACTTC. This sequence encodes CASSYSKFLLTYEQYF.

This clone was observed once. CDR3 in DNA: TGTGCCATCAGTGAAGGACAGGGGGCGAGTGTGACCCAGTACTTC. Amino acid sequence: CAISEGQGASVTQYF. The chain joins TRBV10-3 to TRBJ2-5; 11 bases are a match to TRBD1. V lost 3 bases, J lost 7 bases, and 7 bases stayed unmatched. This CDR3 is built from 15 residues. Germline V lookup: CDR1 ENHRY, CDR2 SYGVKD.

This chain links TRBV9 with TRBJ2-7; 8 nucleotides line up with TRBD1. Germline V gene data show CDR1 as SGDLS and CDR2 as YYNGEE. This CDR3 is 15 amino acids long. The V and J ends lost 0 bases and 3 bases, in that order; junction bases with no gene match: 5. This chain's CDR3 is CASSVEAGGIYEQYF. CDR3 DNA sequence: TGTGCCAGCAGCGTAGAGGCAGGGGGCATCTACGAGCAGTACTTC.

The CDR3 nucleotides read TGTGCCAGCAGCTTGCAGGGGAATGAGCAGTTCTTC. Protein sequence: CASSLQGNEQFF. J is TRBJ2-1 and V is TRBV7-9; D is perhaps TRBD1 (6 bases). From germline, CDR1 is SEHNR and CDR2 FQNEAQ (reference sequence). Trimming cost V 3 bases and J 7 bases, with 7 bases left between them. The CDR3 covers 12 residues.

The rearrangement joins TRBV5-6 to TRBJ1-6; TRBD1 might be the D (6 bases). Germline CDR1 and CDR2: SGHDT and YYEEEE. This CDR3 contains 14 residues. Between the trimmed V and J ends, which lost 0 bases and 7 bases, there was a span of 8 bases. CDR3 coding DNA: TGTGCCAGCAGCTTGGGCAGGGGAAATTCACCCCTCCACTTT. It codes for CASSLGRGNSPLHF.

This chain joins TRBV6-5 and TRBJ2-2; the D gene is possibly TRBD1 (5 bases). Germline CDR1 and CDR2: MNHEY and SVGAGI. This CDR3 has 14 residues. The germline V and J ends were trimmed by 5 bases and 8 bases, with 15 bases remaining between them. For the CDR3, the DNA is TGTGCCAGCAGTACCCAGGGTTATGGGGGGGAGCTGTTTTTT. This codes for CASSTQGYGGELFF.

J is TRBJ1-4 and V is TRBV10-2, with D maybe TRBD1 (5 bases). Germline V gene lookup returns CDR1 WSHSY and CDR2 SAAADI. Trimming left V 6 bases short and J 8 bases short, with 10 bases between. The CDR3 is 12 residues long. The CDR3 coding sequence is TGCGCCAGCAGGGGGCAAGAGGAAAAACTGTTTTTT. It codes for CASRGQEEKLFF.

The chain uses TRBV28 and TRBJ1-1, with D possibly being TRBD1 (5 bases). The V gene lost 1 base and the J gene lost 2 bases, with 8 bases spanning the gap. Germline V gene data show CDR1 as MDHEN and CDR2 as SYDVKM. The CDR3 sequence is 14 residues long. Here the CDR3 reads CASSLFRGNTEAFF. DNA of the CDR3: TGTGCCAGCAGTTTATTTAGGGGTAACACTGAAGCTTTCTTT.

The rearrangement uses TRBV4-2 and TRBJ1-2; D perhaps matches TRBD1 (5 bases). Trimming took off 2 bases at V and 5 bases at J, with 15 bases between the two ends. The CDR3 spans 15 residues. Germline assignment: CDR1 LGHNA and CDR2 YNFKEQ. The CDR3 loop reads CASSQPQGRRYGYTF. CDR3 coding DNA: TGTGCCAGCAGCCAACCTCAGGGAAGAAGATATGGCTACACCTTC.

This CDR3 is CASSLGAGGTGPEQYF. The CDR3 DNA reads TGTGCCAGCAGCTTAGGGGCGGGAGGTACAGGTCCCGAGCAGTACTTC. The chain is built from TRBV7-6 and TRBJ2-7, with 8 bases identical to TRBD2. CDR3 length: 16 amino acids. From germline, CDR1 is SGHVS and CDR2 FNYEAQ. V shed 1 base and J 6 bases; nucleotides not matched to a gene: 11.

The chain joins TRBV9 to TRBJ2-7; 7 nucleotides agree with TRBD1. This CDR3 is built from 18 residues. V lost 3 bases and J lost 2; bases outside the gene matches: 17. CDR1 and CDR2 from the germline V gene are SGDLS and YYNGEE. DNA for the CDR3: TGTGCCAGCAGCGCGACTCGTGACAGGGAATGGGGACCCTACGAGCAGTACGTC. Its protein product is CASSATRDREWGPYEQYV.

This clone has just one count. The chain carries TRBV7-8 and TRBJ2-5; D gene ambiguous. V was cut by 2 bases and J by 3 bases, with 13 bases left in between. CDR1 is SGHVS and CDR2 is FQNEAQ in the germline V gene. The CDR3 spans 15 residues. The CDR3 protein is CASSLSALRKETQYF. For the CDR3, the DNA is TGTGCCAGCAGCTTAAGCGCGCTCCGTAAAGAGACCCAGTACTTC.

The V and J genes are TRBV11-2 and TRBJ1-5, with 12 bases lining up with TRBD1. Germline V gene sequence: CDR1 SGHAT, CDR2 FQNNGV. The V and J ends lost 1 base and 5 bases, in that order; junction bases with no gene match: 3. CDR3 length equals 16 residues. CDR3 loop: CASSLGGTGGYQPQHF. The CDR3 DNA reads as TGTGCCAGCAGCTTAGGAGGGACAGGGGGCTATCAGCCCCAGCATTTT.

About this clone itself: One junction end does not reproduce the germline sequence, and a read error may be involved. The rearrangement joins TRBV5-8 to TRBJ2-3; 7 bases map to TRBD2. Germline loops: CDR1 SGHTS, CDR2 YDEGEE. CDR3 size: 18 residues. CDR3: CASSGAGYTAGSTDTQYF. CDR3 DNA sequence: TGTGCCAGCAGCGGGGCGGGTTATACAGCGGGAAGCACCGATACGCAGTATTTT.

The chain carries TRBV28 and TRBJ2-1, with D unclear. Germline V gene data show CDR1 as MDHEN and CDR2 as SYDVKM. This CDR3 region has 14 residues. V shed 3 bases and J shed 9 bases, with 15 bases lying between them. CDR3 region: CASSLRSQLSEQFF. CDR3 nucleotide sequence: TGTGCCAGCAGTTTGCGTAGCCAATTGAGTGAGCAGTTCTTC.

V is TRBV4-1 and J is TRBJ1-1; D unresolved. Germline values: CDR1 MGHRA, CDR2 YSYEKL. V lost 1 base to trimming and J lost 0 bases, with 9 bases between them. The CDR3 covers 15 residues. CDR3 in amino acids: CASSQGAGMNTEAFF. In nucleotides, the CDR3 is TGCGCCAGCAGCCAAGGGGCGGGAATGAACACTGAAGCTTTCTTT.

The chain has TRBV27 and TRBJ2-3; TRBD2 aligns across 10 bases. The ends lost 6 bases at V and 3 bases at J; junction bases unmatched: 9. CDR1 and CDR2 from the germline V gene are MNHEY and SMNVEV (reference sequence). The CDR3 is made up of 16 amino acids. The CDR3 DNA reads TGTGCCAGCAGCCTCCTTCGAGCGGGAGGGACAGATACGCAGTATTTT. This encodes CASSLLRAGGTDTQYF.

V is TRBV7-9 and J is TRBJ1-4; 12 bases align to TRBD1. Trimming at V came to 5 bases and at J to 2 bases, leaving 12 bases not matched to a gene. Germline V gives CDR1 SEHNR, CDR2 FQNEAQ (reference sequence). The CDR3 spans 19 residues. The CDR3 bases are TGTGCCAGCAGCATCCGATGGGGACAGGGGGCGAGGACTAATGAAAAACTGTTTTTT. This sequence encodes CASSIRWGQGARTNEKLFF.

Concerning this clone: The identical CDR3 is also encoded by other nucleotide sequences in the sample. J is TRBJ1-6 and V is TRBV2; D is perhaps TRBD1 (6 bases). There are 15 residues in the CDR3. Germline V gene lookup returns CDR1 SNHLY and CDR2 FYNNEI. CDR3: CAHSEKQGLGSPLHF. Here the CDR3 DNA reads TGTGCTCACAGCGAGAAGCAGGGGTTAGGTTCCCCCCTCCACTTT.

The rearrangement links TRBV10-3 to TRBJ2-1, with D tentatively TRBD1 (6 bases). Germline values: CDR1 ENHRY, CDR2 SYGVKD. The CDR3 spans 16 residues. V lost 3 bases to trimming and J lost 6 bases, with 18 bases between them. The CDR3 DNA follows: TGTGCCATCAGTGACCTCGACAGGTCCCCCGGCAATGAGCAGTTCTTC. Translation: CAISDLDRSPGNEQFF.

This chain joins TRBV27 and TRBJ2-5, with 7 positions matching TRBD2. V trimming: 4 bases; J trimming: 5 bases; junction bases outside the gene matches: 10. The V gene's germline CDR1 is MNHEY and CDR2 SMNVEV (reference sequence). This CDR3 has 15 amino acids. The CDR3 spells CASSSGPTSWETQYF. CDR3 coding DNA: TGTGCCAGCAGTTCGGGACCGACTAGCTGGGAGACCCAGTACTTC.

The chain has TRBV7-9 and TRBJ2-7; weak D call: TRBD2 (6 bases). Germline assignment: CDR1 SEHNR and CDR2 FQNEAQ (reference sequence). Trimming took off 7 bases at V and 6 bases at J, with 13 bases between the two ends. This CDR3 region has 12 residues. DNA for the CDR3: TGTGCCAGCAAGGGACTTTCGCGCGAGCAGTACTTC. Translation: CASKGLSREQYF.

The J gene is TRBJ2-7, the V gene TRBV29-1; possible D gene TRBD2, 7 bases. Germline CDR1 and CDR2: SQVTM and ANQGSEA. The CDR3 is 11 amino acids. Trimming left V 4 bases short and J 9 bases short, with 13 bases between. The CDR3, as DNA: TGCAGCGTTGCGGCGGGGGCAGGGCAGTACTTC. This sequence encodes CSVAAGAGQYF.